This T cell receptor (beta chain) was found in a study of neurological immune-mediated disorders. The study's findings and limits: None of the CDR3 amino acid sequences in expanded clones turned up in more than one subject, which points to private repertoires in all groups.

The authors made cDNA by 5'RACE with 10-nucleotide random UMIs. TCRdb reanalysed the 5' RACE reads using MiXCR and keeps one entry per CDR3 protein. This sample carries tens of thousands of distinct CDR3 sequences, around 5.2% of them seen once, and the ten largest clones take 6.5% to 9%. This clonotype was detected many times. The antigen is undetermined. What was sequenced was PBMCs. The TCR was taken from a man aged 18 to 29 with multiple sclerosis.

CDR3 sequence reads: CASSGTSGYNEQFF. CDR3 bases: TGTGCCAGTAGCGGGACTAGCGGGTACAATGAGCAGTTCTTC. The V and J genes are TRBV19 and TRBJ2-1; the match to TRBD2 covers 12 bases. V lost 6 bases, J lost 4 bases, and 1 base stayed unmatched. CDR3 length: 14 amino acids. In germline, CDR1 is LNHDA, CDR2 SQIVND (reference sequence).